The clone carrying this T cell receptor (beta chain) was counted between two and nine times. Its matching antigen is unknown. This entry comes from a study of beta chain features in type 1 diabetes. CDR1 is SGDLS and CDR2 is YYNGEE in the germline V gene. J lost 2 bases, V lost 3 bases, and 7 bases had no gene match. This CDR3 contains 16 residues. Findings and limits, study-wide: TCRB CDR3 length was moderately but significantly reduced in all four CD4+ subsets of Type 1 diabetes patients. TCRB repertoires of naive, central memory and Treg cells appeared more similar among patients than among healthy donors.

The study reverse transcribed the entire isolated RNA, so it sequenced expressed TCRB transcripts. Assay: immunoSEQ multiplex PCR; the TCRdb copy retains only in-frame clones and omits some. The table lists about 660,000 clones, roughly 13% of them singletons. Input material: naive CD4+ T cells from blood. The rearrangement joins TRBV9 to TRBJ2-1; 8 bases agree with TRBD2. This clonotype was obtained from a man younger than 35 with type 1 diabetes. CDR3 coding DNA: TGTGCCAGCAGCGCCCAAACGGGAGGGGCCTACAATGAGCAGTTCTTC. It codes for CASSAQTGGAYNEQFF.